One and the same sample provided the 26 T cell receptor beta chains below, sequenced in a study of blood T cell repertoires in COVID-19. Assay: immunoSEQ multiplex PCR; the TCRdb copy retains only in-frame clones and omits some. This sample has 40,000 to 50,000 clones, with about 86% found just once. The sample consisted of peripheral blood. The receptor set was obtained from a man aged 35-49 years with active COVID-19.

This clone occurred once. The CDR3 DNA reads TGTGCGAGTCAAGGACTGGGCACAGATACGCAGTATTTT. Residues: CASQGLGTDTQYF. The chain carries TRBV19 and TRBJ2-3; D may be TRBD2 (5 bases). The CDR3 loop spans 13 amino acids. Germline values: CDR1 LNHDA, CDR2 SQIVND (reference sequence).

The rearrangement links TRBV28 to TRBJ2-7, with 11 nucleotides matching TRBD2. This CDR3 comprises 16 residues. Trimming took 6 bases from V and 4 from J; bases not matched to a gene: 11. In germline, CDR1 is MDHEN, CDR2 SYDVKM. CDR3 sequence: CASSPTSGGNLYEQYF. The DNA of the CDR3 is TGTGCCAGCAGCCCTACTAGCGGGGGCAACCTGTACGAGCAGTACTTC.

The chain uses TRBV15 and TRBJ2-1; TRBD2 agrees at 7 bases. In germline, CDR1 is LNHNV, CDR2 YYDKDF (reference sequence). V lost 6 bases, J lost 1 base, and 12 bases stayed unmatched. The length of the CDR3 is 17 residues. In DNA form, the CDR3 reads TGTGCCACCAGTAGTGGGAGGGGCTACCTTTCCTACAATGAGCAGTTCTTC. Residues: CATSSGRGYLSYNEQFF.

This chain connects TRBV5-1 to TRBJ1-1; no clear D. This CDR3 has 12 residues. Germline CDR1 is SGHRS and CDR2 is YFSETQ. The ends were cut back, 4 bases at V and 5 bases at J, with 9 bases in the middle. The CDR3 spells CASSQGRTEAFF. The CDR3 DNA reads TGCGCCAGCAGCCAAGGGAGGACTGAAGCTTTCTTT.

The chain has TRBV9 and TRBJ1-5, with 7 positions matching TRBD1. With V trimmed by 4 bases and J by 6 bases, 10 bases remained unmatched. The CDR3 totals 15 residues. Per germline, CDR1 SGDLS and CDR2 YYNGEE. The CDR3 bases are TGTGCCAGCAGCAAAGGGGACAGAGCAAGTCAGCCCCAGCATTTT. Residues: CASSKGDRASQPQHF.

V gene TRBV5-5 combines with J gene TRBJ2-7; no definite D call. V lost 0 bases and J lost 4, with 8 bases in between. From germline, CDR1 is SGHKS and CDR2 YYEKEE (reference sequence). The CDR3 spans 13 residues. The CDR3 loop reads CASSLVKEYEQYF. DNA of the CDR3: TGTGCCAGCAGCTTGGTAAAGGAGTACGAGCAGTACTTC.

The chain recombines TRBV19 with TRBJ1-5; possibly TRBD1 for D (6 bases). The CDR3 sequence is 14 residues long. Germline V gene sequence: CDR1 LNHDA, CDR2 SQIVND (reference sequence). Trimming took 3 bases from V and 7 from J, leaving 13 bases between them. CDR3 sequence reads: CASSISGVGQPQHF. The DNA of the CDR3 is TGTGCCAGTAGTATCTCAGGGGTTGGGCAGCCCCAGCATTTT. The full variable domain, its missing parts supplied by reference TRBV19 and TRBJ1-5, is DGGITQSPKYLFRKEGQNVTLSCEQNLNHDAMYWYRQDPGQGLRLIYYSQIVNDFQKGDIAEGYSVSREKKESFPLTVTSAQKNPTAFYLCASSISGVGQPQHFGDGTRLSIL.

The chain employs TRBV30 and TRBJ1-2; TRBD1 aligns across 11 bases. The CDR3 length is 15 residues. Looked up from germline, CDR1 is GTSNPN and CDR2 is SVGIG (reference sequence). The junction had 9 bases not matched to a gene; V was cut back by 5 bases and J by 4 bases. CDR3 loop: CAWVTGQGESYGYTF. CDR3 nucleotides: TGTGCCTGGGTTACGGGACAGGGGGAAAGCTATGGCTACACCTTC.

The chain combines TRBV5-1 with TRBJ2-7, with TRBD2 identical over 12 bases. The CDR3 is 16 residues long. The V and J ends lost 0 bases and 3 bases, in that order; junction bases with no gene match: 4. CDR1 SGHRS and CDR2 YFSETQ come from the germline V gene. Written as DNA, the CDR3 is TGCGCCAGCAGCTTGGGAGGGACTAGCGGGTTCTACGAGCAGTACTTC. Translated: CASSLGGTSGFYEQYF.

The chain is built from TRBV10-3 and TRBJ2-1; D perhaps matches TRBD2 (5 bases). The V gene lost 8 bases and the J gene lost 0 bases, with 11 bases spanning the gap. The CDR3 consists of 14 residues. In germline, CDR1 is ENHRY, CDR2 SYGVKD. CDR3 nucleotide sequence: TGTGCCATCGCAGGCGCGGGCTCCTACAATGAGCAGTTCTTC. Protein product: CAIAGAGSYNEQFF.

This clone came up once. V and J are TRBV2 and TRBJ1-4; unclear D gene. The CDR3 runs to 13 residues. The ends were cut back, 8 bases at V and 10 bases at J, with 17 bases in the middle. The V gene's germline CDR1 is SNHLY and CDR2 FYNNEI. The CDR3 DNA reads as TGTGCCAGCGGTTGGGAGTTACGAGGAAAACTGTTTTTT. Encoded protein: CASGWELRGKLFF.

The CDR3 protein is CASSQAGAGVRETQYF. The CDR3 DNA reads TGTGCCAGCAGCCAAGCTGGGGCAGGGGTTAGGGAGACCCAGTACTTC. The chain is built from TRBV14 and TRBJ2-5; possibly TRBD1 for D (6 bases). V shed 1 base and J shed 5 bases, with 17 bases lying between them. The CDR3 consists of 16 residues. Per germline, CDR1 SGHDN and CDR2 FVKESK.

The J gene is TRBJ2-2, the V gene TRBV7-3, with 9 bases lining up with TRBD2. V shed 4 bases, J shed 2 bases, and the junction held 2 bases outside the gene matches. This CDR3 is built from 15 residues. CDR1 is SGHTA and CDR2 is FQGTGA in the germline V gene. In DNA, the CDR3 is TGTGCCAGCAGCTCCGGGACTAGCAACACCGGGGAGCTGTTTTTT. Translating it yields CASSSGTSNTGELFF.

The J gene is TRBJ1-4, the V gene TRBV28, with 8 nucleotides matching TRBD1. CDR3 length equals 15 residues. The V gene's germline CDR1 is MDHEN and CDR2 SYDVKM. Losses at the gene ends were 5 bases for V and 8 bases for J; bases not matched to a gene: 10. The chain's CDR3 is CASSPPTGGQEKLFF. The DNA of the CDR3 is TGTGCCAGCAGTCCCCCAACAGGGGGGCAGGAAAAACTGTTTTTT.

This sequence joins TRBV24-1 and TRBJ1-1, with 10 nucleotides matching TRBD1. The length of the CDR3 is 14 residues. The trim removed 9 bases at V and 3 bases at J, leaving 6 bases unmatched. Germline V lookup: CDR1 KGHDR, CDR2 SFDVKD. Here the CDR3 DNA reads TGTGCCACCCAAGGGACAGGGGACTACACTGAAGCTTTCTTT. It codes for CATQGTGDYTEAFF.

The rearrangement joins TRBV15 to TRBJ2-7; weak D call: TRBD1 (6 bases). With 4 bases removed from V and 2 bases from J, the gap between germline ends came to 15 bases. The CDR3 is made up of 15 amino acids. Germline-derived CDR1 and CDR2 are LNHNV and YYDKDF (reference sequence). The CDR3 DNA reads TGTGCCACCAGCACCGACAGGCAGGATCCCTACGAGCAGTACTTC. It specifies CATSTDRQDPYEQYF.

The gene calls are TRBV6-5 and TRBJ1-6; D may be TRBD1 (6 bases). The V end lost 6 bases, the J end lost 8 bases, and 14 bases lay between the germline ends. CDR3 length: 14 amino acids. Germline loops: CDR1 MNHEY, CDR2 SVGAGI. The CDR3 loop reads CASSVNRVHSPLHF. CDR3 nucleotides: TGTGCCAGCAGCGTTAACAGGGTGCATTCACCCCTCCACTTT.

The J gene is TRBJ2-7, the V gene TRBV9, with 10 bases lining up with TRBD2. V shed 0 bases and J 3 bases; nucleotides not matched to a gene: 3. The CDR3 consists of 15 residues. Looked up from germline, CDR1 is SGDLS and CDR2 is YYNGEE. This chain's CDR3 is CASSVGSGRYYEQYF. The CDR3 DNA follows: TGTGCCAGCAGCGTAGGTAGCGGGAGGTACTACGAGCAGTACTTC.

The gene calls are TRBV7-8 and TRBJ1-5; possible D gene TRBD1, 6 bases. V lost 4 bases and J lost 6, with 16 bases in between. Germline lookup yields CDR1 SGHVS and CDR2 FQNEAQ. The CDR3 has 15 residues. This CDR3 reads CASSSITGISQPQHF. The CDR3 bases are TGTGCCAGCAGCTCAATAACAGGGATTAGTCAGCCCCAGCATTTT.

The J gene is TRBJ2-3, the V gene TRBV27; 10 positions agree with TRBD2. The germline V gene has CDR1 MNHEY and CDR2 SMNVEV (reference sequence). The V gene end was trimmed by 2 bases and the J gene end by 2 bases; junction bases not matched to a gene: 1. This CDR3 comprises 15 residues. This CDR3 reads CASSLLAGATDTQYF. CDR3 nucleotides: TGTGCCAGCAGTTTACTAGCGGGAGCCACAGATACGCAGTATTTT.

The chain couples TRBV6-5 to TRBJ2-7; D not resolved. The CDR3 extends over 14 amino acids. V was shortened by 6 bases and J by 0 bases, with 12 bases between the two germline ends. Per germline, CDR1 MNHEY and CDR2 SVGAGI. The CDR3 bases are TGTGCCAGCAGGAAGCGATCACTCTCCTACGAGCAGTACTTC. It encodes CASRKRSLSYEQYF.

V usage is TRBV5-1 and J usage is TRBJ2-5; 14 nucleotides agree with TRBD2. Germline V lookup: CDR1 SGHRS, CDR2 YFSETQ. This CDR3 region has 19 residues. J lost 4 bases, V lost 0 bases, and 11 bases had no gene match. CDR3 DNA sequence: TGCGCCAGCAGCTTGGGACTAGCGGGAGGGCAAGGTCCACGAGAGACCCAGTACTTC. Translated: CASSLGLAGGQGPRETQYF.

The chain links TRBV7-3 to TRBJ2-7; 11 bases fit TRBD1. This CDR3 has 15 residues. J was trimmed by 4 bases and V by 4 bases; bases with no gene match: 6. Germline V gene lookup returns CDR1 SGHTA and CDR2 FQGTGA. The CDR3 coding sequence is TGTGCCAGCAGCTGGGGACAGGGGGAGGGGTACGAGCAGTACTTC. Residues: CASSWGQGEGYEQYF. The variable domain in full, with the rest retrieved from reference TRBV7-3 and TRBJ2-7, is GAGVSQTPSNKVTEKGKYVELRCDPISGHTALYWYRQSLGQGPEFLIYFQGTGAADDSGLPNDRFFAVRPEGSVSTLKIQRTERGDSAVYLCASSWGQGEGYEQYFGPGTRLTVT.

This chain uses TRBV7-3 with TRBJ1-1; 7 bases match TRBD1. This CDR3 region has 13 residues. The ends lost 5 bases at V and 2 bases at J; junction bases unmatched: 2. Germline CDR1 is SGHTA and CDR2 is FQGTGA. CDR3 protein: CASSQGVNTEAFF. For the CDR3, the DNA is TGTGCCAGCAGCCAGGGGGTTAACACTGAAGCTTTCTTT.

The CDR3 region has the DNA TGTGCCAGCTCACCACAGCGGTCCGCCGGGAACACTGAAGCTTTCTTT. Amino acid sequence: CASSPQRSAGNTEAFF. This sequence joins TRBV18 and TRBJ1-1, with unresolved D. The CDR3 is 16 amino acids. Germline values: CDR1 KGHSH, CDR2 LQKENI. V was pared by 1 base and J by 1 base, with 13 bases between.

V is TRBV7-2 and J is TRBJ1-4; 7 bases match TRBD1. Germline-derived CDR1 and CDR2 are SGHTA and FQGNSA. Losses at the gene ends were 3 bases for V and 5 bases for J; bases not matched to a gene: 6. The CDR3 spans 15 residues. CDR3 nucleotides: TGTGCCAGCAGCTTCAGGACAGGAATGAATGAAAAACTGTTTTTT. It yields the protein CASSFRTGMNEKLFF.